This is a list of T cell receptor beta chains from one sample in a study of blood T cell repertoires in COVID-19. Some clones are missing from TCRdb's copy, which holds only in-frame ones; the method was immunoSEQ multiplex PCR. The repertoire includes roughly 250,000 clones, 84% of them detected once, and more than 4% sits in the top ten. The sample comprised peripheral blood. These receptors were collected from a man over 45 with acute or convalescent COVID-19. CDR3s include the opening cysteine and the closing phenylalanine or tryptophan. The order of the fields is clone size, J gene, D gene, V gene, CDR3 protein, CDR3 DNA. The D gene is left open where the match is weak. Size values are once, few and many counts, or a class for expanded clones, and some rows have none.

abundance: .
j_gene: TRBJ2-7
d_gene: .
v_gene: TRBV2
CDR3aa: CASRQGGISYEQYF
CDR3nt: TGTGCCAGCAGGCAGGGAGGAATCTCCTACGAGCAGTACTTC

abundance: .
j_gene: TRBJ1-6
d_gene: .
v_gene: TRBV9
CDR3aa: CASSEDFLGSPLHF
CDR3nt: TGTGCCAGCAGTGAGGACTTCCTAGGTTCACCCCTCCACTTT

abundance: .
j_gene: TRBJ2-7
d_gene: TRBD1
v_gene: TRBV10-1
CDR3aa: CASSESGQGYEQYF
CDR3nt: TGCGCCAGCAGTGAGTCCGGACAGGGTTACGAGCAGTACTTC

abundance: .
j_gene: TRBJ1-2
d_gene: .
v_gene: TRBV10-3
CDR3aa: CAIKGNQGTNYGYTF
CDR3nt: TGTGCCATCAAAGGGAACCAGGGAACTAACTATGGCTACACCTTC

abundance: .
j_gene: TRBJ1-5
d_gene: TRBD1
v_gene: TRBV30
CDR3aa: CAWSGHGTANQPQHF
CDR3nt: TGTGCCTGGAGTGGCCACGGGACAGCAAATCAGCCCCAGCATTTT

abundance: once
j_gene: TRBJ2-6
d_gene: .
v_gene: TRBV29-1
CDR3aa: CSAYGGSGANVLTF
CDR3nt: TGCAGCGCCTATGGGGGGTCTGGGGCCAACGTCCTGACTTTC

abundance: .
j_gene: TRBJ1-5
d_gene: .
v_gene: TRBV19
CDR3aa: CASSIGGWTKPQHF
CDR3nt: TGTGCCAGTAGTATTGGAGGGTGGACGAAACCCCAGCATTTT

abundance: .
j_gene: TRBJ2-7
d_gene: TRBD1
v_gene: TRBV7-9
CDR3aa: CASSGTGTGVYEQYF
CDR3nt: TGTGCCAGCAGCGGAACCGGGACAGGGGTCTACGAGCAGTACTTC

abundance: .
j_gene: TRBJ2-1
d_gene: .
v_gene: TRBV6-5
CDR3aa: CASSYERPYNEQFF
CDR3nt: TGTGCCAGCAGTTACGAGAGGCCGTACAATGAGCAGTTCTTC

abundance: .
j_gene: TRBJ1-2
d_gene: TRBD1
v_gene: TRBV28
CDR3aa: CASSKSQGARGYTF
CDR3nt: TGTGCCAGCAGTAAGAGCCAGGGGGCGCGTGGCTACACCTTC

abundance: .
j_gene: TRBJ2-7
d_gene: .
v_gene: TRBV5-4
CDR3aa: CASGQGPTYEQYF
CDR3nt: TGTGCCAGCGGCCAGGGGCCAACCTACGAGCAGTACTTC

abundance: .
j_gene: TRBJ2-7
d_gene: .
v_gene: TRBV7-8
CDR3aa: CASSLALYEQYF
CDR3nt: TGTGCCAGCAGCTTAGCCCTGTACGAGCAGTACTTC

abundance: .
j_gene: TRBJ2-6
d_gene: TRBD2
v_gene: TRBV23-1
CDR3aa: CASSQLGTSDVLTF
CDR3nt: TGCGCCAGCAGTCAATTAGGAACTAGCGACGTCCTGACTTTC

abundance: .
j_gene: TRBJ1-1
d_gene: TRBD1
v_gene: TRBV5-1
CDR3aa: CASSTRQGNTEAFF
CDR3nt: TGCGCCAGCAGCACCCGACAGGGAAATACTGAAGCTTTCTTT

abundance: .
j_gene: TRBJ2-3
d_gene: TRBD2
v_gene: TRBV5-4
CDR3aa: CASSLEAGVPDTQYF
CDR3nt: TGTGCCAGCAGCTTGGAAGCGGGAGTGCCAGATACGCAGTATTTT

abundance: .
j_gene: TRBJ1-2
d_gene: .
v_gene: TRBV20-1
CDR3aa: CSARQGLGYTF
CDR3nt: TGCAGTGCTAGACAGGGTCTTGGCTACACCTTC

abundance: .
j_gene: TRBJ1-4
d_gene: .
v_gene: TRBV3-1/TRBV3-2
CDR3aa: CASSQRGGRGEKLFF
CDR3nt: TGTGCCAGCAGCCAAAGGGGAGGTCGAGGTGAAAAACTGTTTTTT

abundance: .
j_gene: TRBJ2-2
d_gene: TRBD1
v_gene: TRBV2
CDR3aa: CASRWTGRTGELFF
CDR3nt: TGTGCCAGCAGGTGGACAGGGAGGACCGGGGAGCTGTTTTTT

abundance: few
j_gene: TRBJ1-2
d_gene: TRBD1
v_gene: TRBV2
CDR3aa: CASTTQGADYGYTF
CDR3nt: TGTGCCAGCACAACCCAGGGGGCCGACTATGGCTACACCTTC

abundance: .
j_gene: TRBJ2-3
d_gene: TRBD2
v_gene: TRBV10-2
CDR3aa: CASSVTSGGATDTQYF
CDR3nt: TGCGCCAGCAGTGTGACTAGCGGGGGGGCCACAGATACGCAGTATTTT

abundance: .
j_gene: TRBJ2-2
d_gene: TRBD2
v_gene: TRBV9
CDR3aa: CASSVDGGTGELFF
CDR3nt: TGTGCCAGCAGCGTGGACGGGGGGACCGGGGAGCTGTTTTTT

abundance: few
j_gene: TRBJ2-2
d_gene: .
v_gene: TRBV5-1
CDR3aa: CASSPLGQSNTGELFF
CDR3nt: TGCGCCAGCAGCCCCCTAGGACAGTCGAACACCGGGGAGCTGTTTTTT

abundance: few
j_gene: TRBJ1-2
d_gene: .
v_gene: TRBV5-6
CDR3aa: CASSGPGAGAINYGYTF
CDR3nt: TGTGCCAGCAGCGGGCCAGGGGCGGGGGCCATCAACTATGGCTACACCTTC

abundance: few
j_gene: TRBJ1-6
d_gene: .
v_gene: TRBV13
CDR3aa: CASSLGTGQNSPLHF
CDR3nt: TGTGCCAGCAGCCTCGGGACGGGACAAAATTCACCCCTCCACTTT

abundance: .
j_gene: TRBJ1-5
d_gene: TRBD1
v_gene: TRBV24-1
CDR3aa: CATSGPGQDNQPQHF
CDR3nt: TGTGCCACCAGCGGACCGGGACAGGATAATCAGCCCCAGCATTTT

abundance: .
j_gene: TRBJ1-1
d_gene: .
v_gene: TRBV6-5
CDR3aa: CASARGLLALGEAFF
CDR3nt: TGTGCCAGCGCGCGGGGACTTCTCGCCCTTGGTGAAGCTTTCTTT